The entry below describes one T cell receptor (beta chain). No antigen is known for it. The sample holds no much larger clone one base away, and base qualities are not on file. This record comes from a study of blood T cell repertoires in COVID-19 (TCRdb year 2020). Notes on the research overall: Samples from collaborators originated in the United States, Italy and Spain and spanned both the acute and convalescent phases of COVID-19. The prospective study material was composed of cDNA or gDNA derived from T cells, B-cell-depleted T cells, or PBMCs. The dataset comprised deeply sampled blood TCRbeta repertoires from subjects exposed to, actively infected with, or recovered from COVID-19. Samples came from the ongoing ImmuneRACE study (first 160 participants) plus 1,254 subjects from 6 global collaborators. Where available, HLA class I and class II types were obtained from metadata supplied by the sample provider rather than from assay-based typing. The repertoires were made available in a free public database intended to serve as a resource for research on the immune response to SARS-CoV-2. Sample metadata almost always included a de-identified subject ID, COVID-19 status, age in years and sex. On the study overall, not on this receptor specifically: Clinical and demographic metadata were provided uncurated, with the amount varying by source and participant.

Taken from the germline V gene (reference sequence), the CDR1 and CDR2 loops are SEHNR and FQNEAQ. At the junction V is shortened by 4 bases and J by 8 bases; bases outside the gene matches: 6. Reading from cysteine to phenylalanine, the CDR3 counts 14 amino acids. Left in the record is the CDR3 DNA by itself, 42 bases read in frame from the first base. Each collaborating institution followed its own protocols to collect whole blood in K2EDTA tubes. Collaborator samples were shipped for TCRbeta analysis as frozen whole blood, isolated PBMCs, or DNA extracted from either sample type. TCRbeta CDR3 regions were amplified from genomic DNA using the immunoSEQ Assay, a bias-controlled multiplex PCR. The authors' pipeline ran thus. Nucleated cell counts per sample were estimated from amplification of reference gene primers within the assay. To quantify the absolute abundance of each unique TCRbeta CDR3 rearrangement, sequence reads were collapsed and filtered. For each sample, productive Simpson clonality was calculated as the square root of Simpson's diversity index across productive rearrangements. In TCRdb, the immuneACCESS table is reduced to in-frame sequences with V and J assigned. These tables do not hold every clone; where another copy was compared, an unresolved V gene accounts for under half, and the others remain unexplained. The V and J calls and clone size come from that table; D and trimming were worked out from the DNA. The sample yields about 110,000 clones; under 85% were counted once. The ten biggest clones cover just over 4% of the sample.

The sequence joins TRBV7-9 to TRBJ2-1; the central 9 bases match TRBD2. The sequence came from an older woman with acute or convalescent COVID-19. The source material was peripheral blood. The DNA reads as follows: TGTGCCAGCAGCTATAGCGGGAGAATCGATGAGCAGTTCTTC. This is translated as CASSYSGRIDEQFF.